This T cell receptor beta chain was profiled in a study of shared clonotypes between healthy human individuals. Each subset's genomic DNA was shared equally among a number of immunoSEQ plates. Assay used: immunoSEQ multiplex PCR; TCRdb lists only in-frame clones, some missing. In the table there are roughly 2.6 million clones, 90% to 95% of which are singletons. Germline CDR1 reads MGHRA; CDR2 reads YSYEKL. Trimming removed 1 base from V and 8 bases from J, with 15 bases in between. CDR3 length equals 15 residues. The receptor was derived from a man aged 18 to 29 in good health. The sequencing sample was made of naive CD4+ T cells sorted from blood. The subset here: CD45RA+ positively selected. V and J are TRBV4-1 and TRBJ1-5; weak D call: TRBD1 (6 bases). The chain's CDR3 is CASSQGDIPYEPQHF. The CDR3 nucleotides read TGCGCCAGCAGCCAAGGGGACATACCTTATGAGCCCCAGCATTTT.